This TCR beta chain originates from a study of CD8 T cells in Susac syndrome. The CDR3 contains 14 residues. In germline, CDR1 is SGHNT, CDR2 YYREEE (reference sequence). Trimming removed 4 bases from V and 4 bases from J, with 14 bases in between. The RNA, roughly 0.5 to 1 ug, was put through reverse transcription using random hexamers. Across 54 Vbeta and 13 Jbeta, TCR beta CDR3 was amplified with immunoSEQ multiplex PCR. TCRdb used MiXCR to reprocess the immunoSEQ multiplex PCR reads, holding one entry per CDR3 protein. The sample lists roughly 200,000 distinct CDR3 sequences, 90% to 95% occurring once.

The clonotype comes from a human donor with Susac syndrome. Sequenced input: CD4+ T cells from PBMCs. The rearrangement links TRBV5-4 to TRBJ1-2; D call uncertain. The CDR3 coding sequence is TGTGCCAGCAGCATCGGCGGTCACCCCTATGGCTACACCTTC. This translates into CASSIGGHPYGYTF.